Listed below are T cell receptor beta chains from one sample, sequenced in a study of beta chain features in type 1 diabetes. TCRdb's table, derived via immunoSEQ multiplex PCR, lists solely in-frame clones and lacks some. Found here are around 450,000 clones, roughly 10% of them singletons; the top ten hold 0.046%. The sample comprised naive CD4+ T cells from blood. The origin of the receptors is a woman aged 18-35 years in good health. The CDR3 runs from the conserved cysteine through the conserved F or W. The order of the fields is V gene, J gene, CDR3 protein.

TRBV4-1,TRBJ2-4,CASSPITGQIAKNIQYF
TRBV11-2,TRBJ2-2,CASSHQGSPNTGELFF
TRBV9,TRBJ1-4,CASSADLTNEKLFF
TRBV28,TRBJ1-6,CLTRTGPGGSPLHF
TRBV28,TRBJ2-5,CASSPGGGETQYF
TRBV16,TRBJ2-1,CASSQSKVEQFF
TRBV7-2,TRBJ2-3,CASSTSGRAPDTQYF
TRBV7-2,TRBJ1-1,CASSPQGGGFEAFF
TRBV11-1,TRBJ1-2,CASSPGQGRGYTF
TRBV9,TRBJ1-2,CASSVNSNNYGYTF
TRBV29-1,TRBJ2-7,CSAVDRGWDEQYF
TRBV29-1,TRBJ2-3,CSVGRISTDTQYF
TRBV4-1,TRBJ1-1,CVPERNTEAFF
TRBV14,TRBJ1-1,CASSHGMVGTEAFF
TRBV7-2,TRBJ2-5,CASSQNRGIQETQYF
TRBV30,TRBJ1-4,CAWSLQGGREKLFF
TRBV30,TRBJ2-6,CAWSTTWGGANVLTF
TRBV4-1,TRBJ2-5,CASSLTGLETQYF
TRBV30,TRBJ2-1,CAWSVFRTTGRYNEQFF
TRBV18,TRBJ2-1,CASSPPGQIQSFF
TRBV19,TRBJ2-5,CASNRWGETQYF
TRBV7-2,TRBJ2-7,CASSTKGGSGYEQYF
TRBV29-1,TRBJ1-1,CSVNRGYTEAFF
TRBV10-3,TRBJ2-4,CAISEAGKNIQYF
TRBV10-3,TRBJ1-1,CAINFGFNTEAFF
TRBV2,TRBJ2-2,CASSELRAVGELFF
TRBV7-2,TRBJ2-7,CASSLGRTYEQYF
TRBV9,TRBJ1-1,CASSPSVVHTEAFF
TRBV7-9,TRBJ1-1,CARDSMNTEAFF
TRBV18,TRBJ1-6,CASSPFGTADSPLHF
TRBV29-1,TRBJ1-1,CSGSTGGNTEAFF
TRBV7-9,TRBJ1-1,CASSVNTEAFF
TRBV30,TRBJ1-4,CAWSGRDSIKKLFF
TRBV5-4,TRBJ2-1,CASSLVAGGPGNEQFF